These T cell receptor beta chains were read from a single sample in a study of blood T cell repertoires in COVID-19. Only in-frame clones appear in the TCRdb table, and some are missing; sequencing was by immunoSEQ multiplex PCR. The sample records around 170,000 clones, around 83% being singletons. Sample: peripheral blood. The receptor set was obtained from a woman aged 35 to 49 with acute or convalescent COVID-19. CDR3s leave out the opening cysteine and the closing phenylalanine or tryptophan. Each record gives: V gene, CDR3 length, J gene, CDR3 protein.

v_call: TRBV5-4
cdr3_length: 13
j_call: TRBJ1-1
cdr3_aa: ASSLALGGNTEAF

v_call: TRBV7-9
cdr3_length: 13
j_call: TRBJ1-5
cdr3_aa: ASSSGQGAWQPQH

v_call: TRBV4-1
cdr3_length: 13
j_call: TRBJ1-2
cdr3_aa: ASSQDGTSTGGYT

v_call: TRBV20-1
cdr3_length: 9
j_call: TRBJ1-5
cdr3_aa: SARGGEPQH

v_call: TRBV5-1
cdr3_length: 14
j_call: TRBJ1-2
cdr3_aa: ASSLGLGPDRNLYT

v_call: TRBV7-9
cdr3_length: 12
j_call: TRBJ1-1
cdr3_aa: ASSLARQYTEAF

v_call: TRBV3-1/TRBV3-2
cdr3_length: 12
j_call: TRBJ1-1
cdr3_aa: ASSQGGGSAEAF

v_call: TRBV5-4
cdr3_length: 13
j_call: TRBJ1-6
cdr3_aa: ASSLDTGRNSPLH

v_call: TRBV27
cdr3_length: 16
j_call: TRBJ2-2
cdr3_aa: ASTEMGLAGANTGELF

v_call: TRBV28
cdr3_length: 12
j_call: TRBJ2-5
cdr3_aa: ASSIGGYQETQY

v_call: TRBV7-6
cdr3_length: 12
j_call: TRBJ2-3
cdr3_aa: ASSFGQDGDTQY

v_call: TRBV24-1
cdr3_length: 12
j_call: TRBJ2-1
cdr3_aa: ATSDFPSFNEQF

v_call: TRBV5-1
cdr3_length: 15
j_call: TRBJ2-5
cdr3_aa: ASSLRPTSGGLVTQY

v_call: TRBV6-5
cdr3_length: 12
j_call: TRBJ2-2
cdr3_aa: ASTSDSWAGELF

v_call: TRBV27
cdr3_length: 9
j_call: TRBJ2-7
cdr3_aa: ASLFGNEQY

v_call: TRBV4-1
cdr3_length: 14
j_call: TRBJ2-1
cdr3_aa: ASSHVLRDWNNEQF

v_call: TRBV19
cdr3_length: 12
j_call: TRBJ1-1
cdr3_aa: ASSMVRQYTEAF

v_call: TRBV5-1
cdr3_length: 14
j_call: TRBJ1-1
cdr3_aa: ASSPGYEQVNTEAF

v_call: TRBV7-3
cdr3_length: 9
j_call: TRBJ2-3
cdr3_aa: ASSQTDTQY

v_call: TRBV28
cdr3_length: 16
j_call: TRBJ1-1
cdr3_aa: ASRPGTGTLTTNTEAF

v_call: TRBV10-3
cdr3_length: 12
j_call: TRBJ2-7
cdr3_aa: AISGQGANYEQY